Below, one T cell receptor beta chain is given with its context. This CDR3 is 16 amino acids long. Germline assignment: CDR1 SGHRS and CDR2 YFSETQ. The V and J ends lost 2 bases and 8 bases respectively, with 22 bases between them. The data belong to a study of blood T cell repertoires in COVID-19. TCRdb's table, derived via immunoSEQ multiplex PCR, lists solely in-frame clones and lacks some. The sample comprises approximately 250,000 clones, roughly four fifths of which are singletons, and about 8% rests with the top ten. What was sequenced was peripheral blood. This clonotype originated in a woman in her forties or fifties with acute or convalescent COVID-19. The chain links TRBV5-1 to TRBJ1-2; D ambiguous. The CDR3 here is CASSLSRGRGGEGYTF. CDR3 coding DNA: TGCGCCAGCAGCTTATCGAGAGGTCGGGGAGGTGAGGGCTACACCTTC.